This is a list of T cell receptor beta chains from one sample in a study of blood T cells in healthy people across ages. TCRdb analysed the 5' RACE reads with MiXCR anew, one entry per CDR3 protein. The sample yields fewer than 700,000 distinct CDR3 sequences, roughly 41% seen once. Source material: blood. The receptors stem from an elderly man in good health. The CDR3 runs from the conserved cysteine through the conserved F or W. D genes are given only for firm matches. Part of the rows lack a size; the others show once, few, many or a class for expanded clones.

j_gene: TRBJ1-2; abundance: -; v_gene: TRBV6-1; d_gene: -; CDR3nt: TGTGCCAGCAGTGGGCGCGACAGGTCCAGGGTAAATGGCTACACCTTC; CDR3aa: CASSGRDRSRVNGYTF
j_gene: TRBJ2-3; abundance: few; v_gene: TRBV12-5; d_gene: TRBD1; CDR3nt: TGTGCTAGTGCAAGGGACAGGAGCACAGATACGCAGTATTTT; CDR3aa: CASARDRSTDTQYF
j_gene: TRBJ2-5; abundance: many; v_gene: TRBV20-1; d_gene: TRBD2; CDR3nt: TGCAGTGCTACTAGCGGGGACTTCCAAGAGACCCAGTACTTC; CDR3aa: CSATSGDFQETQYF
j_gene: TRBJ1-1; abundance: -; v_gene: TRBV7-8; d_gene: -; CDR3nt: TGTGCCAGCAGCAAAGACAGTAACACTGAAGCTTTCTTT; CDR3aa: CASSKDSNTEAFF
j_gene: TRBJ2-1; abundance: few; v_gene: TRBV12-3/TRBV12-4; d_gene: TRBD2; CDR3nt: TGTGCCAGCAGTTCTACCTGGACTAGCGGGAGTAATGAGCAGTTCTTC; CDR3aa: CASSSTWTSGSNEQFF
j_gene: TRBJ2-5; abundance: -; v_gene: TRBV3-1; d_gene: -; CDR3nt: TGTGCCAGCAGCCAAGTTATCGAAGTTGAGACCCAGTACTTC; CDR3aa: CASSQVIEVETQYF
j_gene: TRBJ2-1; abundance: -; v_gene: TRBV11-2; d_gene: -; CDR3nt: TGTGCCAGCAGCCCCAACTTGGAGCGTAGTGGAAATGAGCAGTTCTTC; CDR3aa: CASSPNLERSGNEQFF
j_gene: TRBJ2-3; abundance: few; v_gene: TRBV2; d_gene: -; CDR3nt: TGTGCCAGCAGTGACAGGAAGGCCACAGATACGCAGTATTTT; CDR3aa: CASSDRKATDTQYF
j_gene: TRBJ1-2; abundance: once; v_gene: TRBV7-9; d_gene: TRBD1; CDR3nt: TGTGCCAGCAGCCCTCAGGGACAGATAAACTATGGCTACACCTTC; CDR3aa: CASSPQGQINYGYTF
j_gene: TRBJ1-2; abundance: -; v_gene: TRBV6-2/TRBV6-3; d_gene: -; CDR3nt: TGTGCCAGCAGACCATGGACCGTCTATGGCTACACCTTC; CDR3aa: CASRPWTVYGYTF
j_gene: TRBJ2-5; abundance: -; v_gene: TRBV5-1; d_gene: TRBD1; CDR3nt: TGCGCCAGCAGCTCCGGACAGGGGAGGTTGGAGACCCAGTACTTC; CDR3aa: CASSSGQGRLETQYF
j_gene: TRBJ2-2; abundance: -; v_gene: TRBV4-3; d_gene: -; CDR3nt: TGCGCCAGCAGCCAACACACAGGAGCGAACACCGGGGAGCTGTTTTTT; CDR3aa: CASSQHTGANTGELFF
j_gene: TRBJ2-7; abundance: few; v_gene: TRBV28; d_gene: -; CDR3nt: TGTGCCAGCGTAGACCCGCTACTCTCCTACGAGCAGTACTTC; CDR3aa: CASVDPLLSYEQYF
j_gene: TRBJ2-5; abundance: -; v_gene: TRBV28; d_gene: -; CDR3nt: TGTGCCAGCAGTTTATTTGGGAGCTACAATGAGCAGTACTTC; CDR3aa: CASSLFGSYNEQYF
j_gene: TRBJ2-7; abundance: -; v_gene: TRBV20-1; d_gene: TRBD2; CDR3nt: TGCAGTGCTGGAACCGGGACTAGCGGGAGGGCCTACGAGCAGTACTTC; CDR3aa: CSAGTGTSGRAYEQYF
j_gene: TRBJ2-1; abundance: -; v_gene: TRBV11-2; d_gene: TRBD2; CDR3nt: TGTGCCAGCAGCCCCGGACTAGCGGGAGTAGGAGGGAACAATGAGCAGTTCTTC; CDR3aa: CASSPGLAGVGGNNEQFF
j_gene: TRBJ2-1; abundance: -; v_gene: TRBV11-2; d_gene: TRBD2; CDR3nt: TGTGCCAGCAGCCGGACTAGCGGGGGGATGAATGAGCAGTTCTTC; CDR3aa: CASSRTSGGMNEQFF
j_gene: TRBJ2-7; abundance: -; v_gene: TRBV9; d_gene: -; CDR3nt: TGTGCCAGCAGCGTCCGAACTAGCTCCTACAATGAGCAGTACTTC; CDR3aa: CASSVRTSSYNEQYF
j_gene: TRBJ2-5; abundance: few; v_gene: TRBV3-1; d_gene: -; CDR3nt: TGTGCCAGCAGCCAAGAACCTAGATCCGAGACCCAGTACTTC; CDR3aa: CASSQEPRSETQYF
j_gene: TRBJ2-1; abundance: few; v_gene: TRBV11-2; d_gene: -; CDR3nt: TGTGCCAGCAGCTTAGTCTCCGGGACCCCCATGGTTGAGCAGTTCTTC; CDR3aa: CASSLVSGTPMVEQFF
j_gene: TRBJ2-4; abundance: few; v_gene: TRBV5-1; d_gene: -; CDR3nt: TGCGCCAGCAGGAAGGACACTAAGGCCGCCAAAAACATTCAGTACTTC; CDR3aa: CASRKDTKAAKNIQYF
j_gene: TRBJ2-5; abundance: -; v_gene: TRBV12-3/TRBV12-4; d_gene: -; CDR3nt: TGTGCCAGCAGTTTAGACGCCGGGGGCGGGGAGACCCAGTACTTC; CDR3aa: CASSLDAGGGETQYF
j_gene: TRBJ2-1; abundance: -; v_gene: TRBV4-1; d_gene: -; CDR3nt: TGCGCCAGCAGCCAAAGTCTCCTCTCTCGTTTCCAGTTCTTC; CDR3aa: CASSQSLLSRFQFF
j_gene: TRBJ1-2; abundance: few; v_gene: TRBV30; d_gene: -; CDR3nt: TGTGCCTGGAGTTTAGGCGGACCCTATGGCTACACCTTC; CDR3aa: CAWSLGGPYGYTF
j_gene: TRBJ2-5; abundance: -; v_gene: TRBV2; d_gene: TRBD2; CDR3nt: TGTGCCAGCAGCGATAGCGGGGTCCCTCAAGAGACCCAGTACTTC; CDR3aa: CASSDSGVPQETQYF
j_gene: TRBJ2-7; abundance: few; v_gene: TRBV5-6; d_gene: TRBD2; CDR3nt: TGTGCCAGCAGCGGAGGACTAGCGGAATACGAGCAGTACTTC; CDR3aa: CASSGGLAEYEQYF
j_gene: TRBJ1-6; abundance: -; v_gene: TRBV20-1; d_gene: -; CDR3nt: TGCAGTGCTAGGGACAGCCTCCTCGGACCCCTCCACTTT; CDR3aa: CSARDSLLGPLHF
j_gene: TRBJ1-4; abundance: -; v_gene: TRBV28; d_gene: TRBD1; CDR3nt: TGTGCTAGCAGAGGACAGGGCCCTGAAAAACTGTTTTTT; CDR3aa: CASRGQGPEKLFF
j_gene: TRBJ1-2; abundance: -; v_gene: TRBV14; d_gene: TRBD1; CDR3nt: TGTGCCAGCAGCACCAGGACAGGGGGCTTATTCTATGGCTACACCTTC; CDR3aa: CASSTRTGGLFYGYTF
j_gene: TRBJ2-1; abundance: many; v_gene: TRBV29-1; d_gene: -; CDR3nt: TGCAGCGTTGCGGGGGCTTCGACCTACAATGAGCAGTTCTTC; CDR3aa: CSVAGASTYNEQFF
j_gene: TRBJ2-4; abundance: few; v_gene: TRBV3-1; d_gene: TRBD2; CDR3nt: TGTGCCAGCAGCCAAGTTGCGCTAGCGGGAAACATTCAGTACTTC; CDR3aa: CASSQVALAGNIQYF
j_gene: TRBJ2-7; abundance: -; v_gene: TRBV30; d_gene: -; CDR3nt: TGTGCCTGGAGTTCCCGGGCCTACGAGCAGTACTTC; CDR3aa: CAWSSRAYEQYF
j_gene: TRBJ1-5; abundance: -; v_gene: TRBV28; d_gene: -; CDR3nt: TGTGCCAGCAGTTTATGGGGGGAGGCAGTTAGCAATCAGCCCCAGCATTTT; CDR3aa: CASSLWGEAVSNQPQHF
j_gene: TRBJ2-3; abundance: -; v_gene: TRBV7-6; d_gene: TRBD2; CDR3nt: TGTGCCAGCAGCTCCAGCGCCGGACTAGCGGGCACAGGTACGCAGTATTTT; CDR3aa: CASSSSAGLAGTGTQYF
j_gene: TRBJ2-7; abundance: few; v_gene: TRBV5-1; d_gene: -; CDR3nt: TGCGCCAGCAGCCCCTTTCCAGGGAGCGGGCCCTACGAGCAGTACTTC; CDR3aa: CASSPFPGSGPYEQYF
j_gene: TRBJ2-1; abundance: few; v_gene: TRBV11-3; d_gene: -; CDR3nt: TGTGCCAGCAGCTTAGATCTAGGGGGCAATGAGCAGTTCTTC; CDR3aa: CASSLDLGGNEQFF
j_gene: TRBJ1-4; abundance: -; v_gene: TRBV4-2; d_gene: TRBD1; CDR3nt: TGTGCCAGCAGCCTCACCTCCGGGACAGGGATAACTAATGAAAAACTGTTTTTT; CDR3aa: CASSLTSGTGITNEKLFF
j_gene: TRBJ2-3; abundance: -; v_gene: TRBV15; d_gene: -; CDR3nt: TGTGCCACCAGCAGAGATCTGGGATCCGGGCCTCCTAGCACAGATACGCAGTATTTT; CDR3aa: CATSRDLGSGPPSTDTQYF
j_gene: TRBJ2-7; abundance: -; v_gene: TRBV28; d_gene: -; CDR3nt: TGTGCCAGCCTGGACGGCGGACTGCAATCCTACGAGCAGTACTTC; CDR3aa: CASLDGGLQSYEQYF
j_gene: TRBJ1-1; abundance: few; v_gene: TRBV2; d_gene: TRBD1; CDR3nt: TGTGCCAGCAAGGACAGGGAAAGGATATTGAGCACTGAAGCTTTCTTT; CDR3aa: CASKDRERILSTEAFF